These 17 T cell receptor beta chains came from one sample sequenced in a study of cytomegalovirus exposure and HLA in healthy donors. Only in-frame clones appear in the TCRdb table, and some are missing; sequencing was by immunoSEQ multiplex PCR. Among under 85,000 clones listed, approximately 92% were seen once. The sample consisted of PBMCs. All receptors come from a man younger than 30 in good health and CMV-seropositive.

The CDR3 DNA reads as TGTGCCAGCAGCCTCGGGAGTACGAGAGAGACCCAGTACTTC. Translated: CASSLGSTRETQYF. The chain employs TRBV7-6 and TRBJ2-5, with a possible D match to TRBD2 (6 bases). Trimming stripped 5 bases from V and 4 bases from J, with 14 bases between. Germline V gene sequence: CDR1 SGHVS, CDR2 FNYEAQ. CDR3 length equals 14 residues. The full variable domain, completed using reference TRBV7-6 and TRBJ2-5, is GAGVSQSPRYKVTKRGQDVALRCDPISGHVSLYWYRQALGQGPEFLTYFNYEAQQDKSGLPNDRFSAERPEGSISTLTIQRTEQRDSAMYRCASSLGSTRETQYFGPGTRLLVL.

The chain is built from TRBV5-1 and TRBJ2-1, with 9 positions matching TRBD2. Germline-derived CDR1 and CDR2 are SGHRS and YFSETQ. The CDR3 spans 17 residues. V shed 0 bases and J 9 bases; nucleotides not matched to a gene: 13. DNA of the CDR3: TGCGCCAGCAGCTTGGATAGGGCGGGAGGGCCTGGGAGTGAGCAGTTCTTC. Residues: CASSLDRAGGPGSEQFF.

The CDR3 region is CASSQDSQTGEQYF. CDR3 nucleotide sequence: TGTGCCAGCAGCCAAGATAGCCAGACCGGCGAGCAGTACTTC. The chain is built from TRBV4-2 and TRBJ2-7; D gene ambiguous. CDR3 size: 14 residues. Trimming left V 0 bases short and J 6 bases short, with 12 bases between. Germline loops: CDR1 LGHNA, CDR2 YNFKEQ.

The J gene is TRBJ2-5, the V gene TRBV5-1; TRBD2 is a possible D gene (5 bases). The ends were cut back, 3 bases at V and 2 bases at J, with 14 bases in the middle. CDR3 length: 15 amino acids. Germline V gives CDR1 SGHRS, CDR2 YFSETQ. CDR3 sequence: CASSSRRELQETQYF. CDR3 bases: TGCGCCAGCAGCTCGCGACGGGAACTTCAAGAGACCCAGTACTTC.

The chain is built from TRBV28 and TRBJ1-1; 9 bases are a match to TRBD1. The CDR3 covers 13 residues. V lost 6 bases and J lost 4; bases outside the gene matches: 3. CDR1 MDHEN and CDR2 SYDVKM come from the germline V gene. The CDR3 spells CASRTGGSTEAFF. The CDR3 region has the DNA TGTGCCAGCAGGACAGGGGGAAGCACTGAAGCTTTCTTT.

This clone was seen only once. The chain employs TRBV6-1 and TRBJ1-1; 9 bases are shared with TRBD1. This CDR3 comprises 14 residues. Losses at the gene ends were 6 bases for V and 2 bases for J; bases not matched to a gene: 4. Germline values: CDR1 MNHNS, CDR2 SASEGT. CDR3 bases: TGTGCCAGCAGAAGGACAGGGGCCAACACTGAAGCTTTCTTT. Translation gives CASRRTGANTEAFF.

The chain uses TRBV28 and TRBJ1-2; the D is unclear. Germline-derived CDR1 and CDR2 are MDHEN and SYDVKM. This CDR3 is 16 amino acids long. V was pared by 5 bases and J by 7 bases, with 23 bases between. The CDR3: CASSPIGRGSSSGYTF. The CDR3 bases are TGTGCCAGCAGTCCCATTGGGCGAGGGTCGTCGTCTGGCTACACCTTC.

The chain uses TRBV28 and TRBJ1-4, with D perhaps TRBD1 (5 bases). The germline V gene has CDR1 MDHEN and CDR2 SYDVKM. CDR3 length: 15 amino acids. V was shortened by 5 bases and J by 2 bases, with 12 bases between the two germline ends. CDR3 in amino acids: CASSLRWGTNEKLFF. The CDR3 DNA is TGTGCCAGCAGTCTGCGGTGGGGCACTAATGAAAAACTGTTTTTT.

J is TRBJ2-1 and V is TRBV7-9, with a tentative D call TRBD2 (5 bases). The CDR3 totals 13 residues. V lost 5 bases and J lost 7, with 12 bases in between. Looked up from germline, CDR1 is SEHNR and CDR2 is FQNEAQ (reference sequence). The CDR3 region has the DNA TGTGCCAGCAGCAACGGGCGGGCAAATGAGCAGTTCTTC. Amino acids: CASSNGRANEQFF.

This chain connects TRBV29-1 to TRBJ1-5; D not certain. V lost 7 bases to trimming and J lost 4 bases, with 20 bases between them. The CDR3 spans 15 residues. The germline CDR1 and CDR2 sequences are SQVTM and ANQGSEA. The chain's CDR3 is CSAYPGSNWNQPQHF. The CDR3, as DNA: TGCAGCGCATACCCGGGGTCCAACTGGAATCAGCCCCAGCATTTT.

The chain couples TRBV18 to TRBJ2-1, with 7 bases that match TRBD2. With 1 base clipped from V and 6 bases from J, the junction kept 6 bases outside the gene matches. Germline CDR1 KGHSH, CDR2 LQKENI. The length of the CDR3 is 15 residues. The CDR3 DNA reads TGTGCCAGCTCACCACTGGCGGGAGCTCTCAATGAGCAGTTCTTC. This translates into CASSPLAGALNEQFF.

The chain employs TRBV6-1 and TRBJ2-4, with D unresolved. CDR3 length: 13 residues. Trimming took 0 bases from V and 3 from J, leaving 3 bases between them. Germline CDR1 and CDR2: MNHNS and SASEGT. In DNA form, the CDR3 reads TGTGCCAGCAGTGAAGCGCGCAAAAACATTCAGTACTTC. It is translated as CASSEARKNIQYF.

This chain links TRBV5-5 with TRBJ1-1; 9 bases align to TRBD1. The CDR3 covers 16 residues. V gave up 3 bases and J gave up 1 base; unmatched junction bases: 7. Germline CDR1 is SGHKS and CDR2 is YYEKEE (reference sequence). The CDR3 loop reads CASSSYRGQGNTEAFF. CDR3 nucleotide sequence: TGTGCCAGCAGCTCGTACAGGGGGCAGGGGAACACTGAAGCTTTCTTT.

This sequence joins TRBV7-9 and TRBJ2-4; no clear D. The CDR3 is 14 residues long. Trimming took 5 bases from V and 1 from J, leaving 9 bases between them. CDR1 SEHNR and CDR2 FQNEAQ come from the germline V gene (reference sequence). The CDR3 reads CASSALRAKNIQYF. In DNA, the CDR3 is TGTGCCAGCAGCGCGCTGAGGGCCAAAAACATTCAGTACTTC. Full variable domain (missing parts from reference TRBV7-9 and TRBJ2-4): DTGVSQNPRHKITKRGQNVTFRCDPISEHNRLYWYRQTLGQGPEFLTYFQNEAQLEKSRLLSDRFSAERPKGSFSTLEIQRTEQGDSAMYLCASSALRAKNIQYFGAGTRLSVL.

V is TRBV18 and J is TRBJ2-2; D is possibly TRBD1 (6 bases). The CDR3 has 15 amino acids. V was pared by 3 bases and J by 7 bases, with 15 bases between. CDR1 and CDR2 from the germline V gene are KGHSH and LQKENI. CDR3 residues: CASSPAAGDNGELFF. The CDR3 DNA follows: TGTGCCAGCTCACCCGCTGCAGGGGATAACGGGGAGCTGTTTTTT.

This clone was seen a few times. This rearrangement joins TRBV5-1 to TRBJ2-1; 8 bases agree with TRBD2. The J segment lost 1 base and the V segment lost 2 bases, leaving 2 bases of the junction unmatched. Germline V CDR1 and CDR2: SGHRS, YFSETQ. The CDR3 runs 15 residues. The CDR3 sequence is CASSLAGVSYNEQFF. CDR3 nucleotides: TGCGCCAGCAGCTTAGCGGGAGTTTCCTACAATGAGCAGTTCTTC.

The chain has TRBV19 and TRBJ1-5, with TRBD1 matching 7 bases. Germline V CDR1 and CDR2: LNHDA, SQIVND (reference sequence). The CDR3 is made up of 14 amino acids. After removal of 4 bases from V and 4 bases from J, the junction contained 4 bases not matched to a gene. The CDR3 protein is CASSTTGENQPQHF. CDR3 DNA sequence: TGTGCCAGTAGTACCACAGGGGAGAATCAGCCCCAGCATTTT.